Reported below is one TCR beta chain. This entry belongs to a study of blood T cell repertoires in COVID-19. From germline, CDR1 is MNHEY and CDR2 SVGAGI. CDR3 length equals 12 residues. In the study's own analysis: Estimation of nucleated cell counts was performed using reference gene primer amplification. Using immunoSEQ multiplex PCR, the repertoire was profiled, and TCRdb retains in-frame clones only, with some absent. V, J and clone size derive from that table, while D and trimming were established from the DNA sequence. Here the sample spans some 200,000 clones, 85% to 90% being singletons. This TCR was recovered from a man younger than 35 with active or convalescent COVID-19. J is TRBJ2-2 and V is TRBV6-5, with a possible D match to TRBD1 (6 bases). Sample: peripheral blood. This CDR3 is CFTGRNTGELFF. CDR3 sequence (DNA): TGTTTTACAGGGAGAAACACCGGGGAGCTGTTTTTT.